The 19 T cell receptor beta chains given below trace back to one sample, sequenced in a study of T cell repertoires in cytomegalovirus infection. For these TCRs, the target antigens are not known. Via MiXCR, TCRdb re-called the reads, giving one row per CDR3 protein. The top ten hold approximately 90% of the sample, which has some 43,000 distinct CDR3 sequences, about a fifth seen once. The material was CD8+ T cells from cultured PBMCs, obtained from culture after CMV antigen stimulation. These receptors all stem from a human donor in good health (CMV status not recorded). Some clones in this sample may be carry-over from other donors' samples.

The J gene is TRBJ2-1, the V gene TRBV19; 10 bases match TRBD1. Germline values: CDR1 LNHDA, CDR2 SQIVND (reference sequence). The junction had 1 base not matched to a gene; V was cut back by 1 base and J by 4 bases. CDR3 size: 15 residues. For the CDR3, the DNA is TGTGCCAGTAGTATAGGGACAGGGGGTTACAATGAGCAGTTCTTC. Translated: CASSIGTGGYNEQFF.

This clonotype occurred a few times. The chain employs TRBV7-6 and TRBJ2-3; D is unresolved. Trimming shortened V by 1 base and J by 3 bases, and 2 bases separated the two germline ends. The CDR3 contains 12 residues. Germline V gene lookup returns CDR1 SGHVS and CDR2 FNYEAQ. The CDR3 loop is CASSLETDTQYF. DNA of the CDR3: TGTGCCAGCAGCTTAGAGACAGATACGCAGTATTTT. Using reference TRBV7-6 and TRBJ2-3 for the parts outside the CDR3, the full variable domain is GAGVSQSPRYKVTKRGQDVALRCDPISGHVSLYWYRQALGQGPEFLTYFNYEAQQDKSGLPNDRFSAERPEGSISTLTIQRTEQRDSAMYRCASSLETDTQYFGPGTRLTVL.

This clonotype showed up just a few times. The rearrangement uses TRBV7-9 and TRBJ2-1; D is undetermined. Trimming shortened V by 3 bases and J by 3 bases, and 3 bases separated the two germline ends. The CDR3 runs to 12 residues. Germline CDR1 and CDR2: SEHNR and FQNEAQ (reference sequence). Here the CDR3 reads CASSFLYNEQFF. The CDR3 DNA sequence: TGTGCCAGCAGCTTTCTCTACAATGAGCAGTTCTTC.

This clonotype was seen more than once but under ten times. The chain's CDR3 is CASSWGGSGANVLTF. In nucleotides, the CDR3 is TGCGCCAGCAGCTGGGGGGGCTCTGGGGCCAACGTCCTGACTTTC. V usage is TRBV5-1 and J usage is TRBJ2-6; 7 positions match TRBD2. This CDR3 region has 15 residues. V lost 3 bases to trimming and J lost 0 bases; unmatched junction nucleotides: 0. Germline-derived CDR1 and CDR2 are SGHRS and YFSETQ.

This chain connects TRBV19 to TRBJ1-4; D is ambiguous. V shed 7 bases and J shed 5 bases, with 14 bases lying between them. CDR1 LNHDA and CDR2 SQIVND come from the germline V gene (reference sequence). The CDR3 contains 14 residues. The CDR3 loop is CASTSRSLNEKLFF. The CDR3 DNA reads as TGTGCCAGTACCTCCCGAAGCCTCAATGAAAAACTGTTTTTT.

The rearrangement uses TRBV6-1 and TRBJ2-7; TRBD2 is a possible D gene (7 bases). Trimming shortened V by 0 bases and J by 6 bases, and 12 bases separated the two germline ends. The germline gives CDR1 MNHNS, CDR2 SASEGT. The CDR3 has 14 residues. In nucleotides, the CDR3 is TGTGCCAGCAGTGAAGCAGGGGGGGGATTCGAGCAGTACTTC. As protein: CASSEAGGGFEQYF.

CDR3 sequence: CASSRPPGGSSTDTQYF. CDR3 DNA sequence: TGTGCCAGCAGCCGTCCGCCGGGGGGTTCTAGCACAGATACGCAGTATTTT. V and J are TRBV7-2 and TRBJ2-3, with 7 positions matching TRBD2. CDR1 is SGHTA and CDR2 is FQGNSA in the germline V gene. The CDR3 is 17 residues long. Trimming cost V 5 bases and J 0 bases; bases outside gene matches: 11.

The table lists this clonotype with many counts. This chain connects TRBV6-2 or TRBV6-3 to TRBJ1-1; weak D call: TRBD1 (6 bases). The V end was cut by 5 bases, the J end by 1 base, with 14 bases between. Per the germline V gene, CDR1 is MNHEY and CDR2 is SVGEGT. The CDR3 consists of 15 residues. CDR3 region: CASSPWLTGNTEAFF. The CDR3 region has the DNA TGTGCCAGCAGTCCCTGGTTGACAGGGAACACTGAAGCTTTCTTT.

The chain uses TRBV6-1 and TRBJ2-4; 7 positions match TRBD2. This CDR3 is built from 17 residues. The trim removed 4 bases at V and 2 bases at J, leaving 11 bases unmatched. Per germline, CDR1 MNHNS and CDR2 SASEGT. The CDR3: CASSATAGEGTKNIQYF. As DNA, the CDR3 is TGTGCCAGCAGTGCCACCGCGGGAGAGGGAACCAAAAACATTCAGTACTTC.

V gene TRBV6-2 or TRBV6-3 combines with J gene TRBJ1-2; D gene uncertain. There are 16 residues in the CDR3. Per germline, CDR1 MNHEY and CDR2 SVGEGT. The V and J ends lost 0 bases and 3 bases respectively, with 14 bases between them. Here the CDR3 reads CASSYSGGSYDYGYTF. Here the CDR3 DNA reads TGTGCCAGCAGTTACTCAGGAGGATCTTACGACTATGGCTACACCTTC.

This clonotype was detected many times. The J gene is TRBJ1-2, the V gene TRBV5-1; D is undetermined. The ends were cut back, 0 bases at V and 8 bases at J, with 17 bases in the middle. Germline CDR1 SGHRS, CDR2 YFSETQ. The CDR3 length is 15 residues. The CDR3 region is CASSLEAAAGIGYTF. The CDR3 DNA sequence: TGCGCCAGCAGCTTGGAGGCGGCCGCCGGTATAGGCTACACCTTC.

The chain is built from TRBV15 and TRBJ2-1; D call uncertain. The germline V gene encodes CDR1 LNHNV and CDR2 YYDKDF (reference sequence). V was pared by 3 bases and J by 10 bases, with 7 bases between. CDR3 length equals 11 residues. The CDR3 loop is CATSSTGEQFF. For the CDR3, the DNA is TGTGCCACCAGCAGTACCGGGGAGCAGTTCTTC.

The gene calls are TRBV27 and TRBJ1-6; 8 bases agree with TRBD1. The junction had 13 bases not matched to a gene; V was cut back by 6 bases and J by 9 bases. Per germline, CDR1 MNHEY and CDR2 SMNVEV (reference sequence). The CDR3 sequence is 16 residues long. This CDR3 is CASSIPGTGKSSPLHF. CDR3 in DNA: TGTGCCAGCAGCATACCCGGGACAGGAAAAAGTTCACCCCTCCACTTT.

The CDR3 loop reads CASSFREDEKLFF. The CDR3 nucleotides read TGTGCCAGCAGCTTCAGGGAGGATGAAAAACTGTTTTTT. This chain connects TRBV6-6 to TRBJ1-4, with D possibly TRBD1 on 5 matching bases. V lost 6 bases to trimming and J lost 6 bases, with 11 bases between them. CDR3 length: 13 amino acids. Germline V gives CDR1 MNHNY, CDR2 SVGAGI (reference sequence).

The rearrangement uses TRBV19 and TRBJ1-2, with 9 bases lining up with TRBD1. This CDR3 spans 14 amino acids. CDR1 and CDR2 (germline): LNHDA, SQIVND (reference sequence). V gave up 3 bases and J gave up 4 bases; unmatched junction bases: 3. This CDR3 is CASSIRDRAYGYTF. CDR3 nucleotides: TGTGCCAGTAGTATTCGGGACAGGGCCTATGGCTACACCTTC.

The V and J genes are TRBV7-2 and TRBJ2-5; the match to TRBD1 covers 8 bases. The CDR3 is 17 amino acids. Germline V gives CDR1 SGHTA, CDR2 FQGNSA. Trimming removed 3 bases from V and 4 bases from J; junction bases left unmatched: 13. The CDR3 spells CASSLSGGDFPPETQYF. The CDR3 bases are TGTGCCAGCAGCTTGTCAGGGGGCGACTTCCCCCCAGAGACCCAGTACTTC.

This clonotype appeared a few times. The gene calls are TRBV28 and TRBJ2-1; no firm D call. Trimming stripped 5 bases from V and 5 bases from J, with 4 bases between. The CDR3 loop spans 11 amino acids. In germline, CDR1 is MDHEN, CDR2 SYDVKM. CDR3 region: CASSLNNEQFF. The CDR3 nucleotides read TGTGCCAGCAGTCTTAACAATGAGCAGTTCTTC.

This clonotype was detected a few times. This sequence joins TRBV28 and TRBJ2-7; D gene ambiguous. This CDR3 comprises 13 residues. CDR1 is MDHEN, CDR2 SYDVKM, per germline. Trimming took off 6 bases at V and 7 bases at J, with 16 bases between the two ends. CDR3 region: CASRTLREWEQYF. CDR3 in DNA: TGTGCCAGCAGGACCCTTCGAGAGTGGGAGCAGTACTTC.

This chain joins TRBV4-3 and TRBJ2-7; TRBD1 or TRBD2 may be the D gene (5 bases each). The germline gives CDR1 LGHNA, CDR2 YSLEER. The CDR3 runs 15 residues. Trimming left V 0 bases short and J 3 bases short, with 12 bases between. CDR3 nucleotide sequence: TGCGCCAGCAGCCAAGACCGGGACCGGGGCTACGAGCAGTACTTC. Encoded protein: CASSQDRDRGYEQYF.